Listed below are T cell receptor beta chains from one sample, sequenced in a study of CXCR3-negative and CXCR3-positive naive CD8 T cells. TCRdb re-called the 5' RACE reads and gives one entry per CDR3 protein, without DNA. The sample features approximately 130,000 distinct CDR3 sequences, with 0.41% in its top ten. The specimen was naive CXCR3+ CD8+ T cells from blood. These receptors all stem from a human donor in good health. Some clones in this sample may be carry-over from other donors' samples. CDR3s include the opening cysteine and the closing phenylalanine or tryptophan. The order of the fields is CDR3 length, V gene, J gene, CDR3 protein.

>14|TRBV7-9|TRBJ2-3
CASSPPGTYDTQYF
>15|TRBV3-1|TRBJ2-7
CASSPLPRGHYEQYF
>16|TRBV4-1|TRBJ2-1
CASSQDSRATYNEQFF
>14|TRBV20-1|TRBJ2-1
CSARDPDSVNEQFF
>14|TRBV6-2/TRBV6-3|TRBJ2-3
CASSYTRSTDTQYF
>15|TRBV7-2|TRBJ2-3
CASSLLGGRTDTQYF
>15|TRBV19|TRBJ2-7
CASSPSGPFSYEQYF
>14|TRBV10-1|TRBJ1-5
CASSDRGVGQPPHF
>15|TRBV12-3/TRBV12-4|TRBJ2-1
CASNSPGQAYNEQFF
>13|TRBV6-2/TRBV6-3|TRBJ2-1
CASSQLGFREQFF
>13|TRBV7-9|TRBJ2-7
CASTTGVSYEQYF
>19|TRBV7-8|TRBJ2-1
CASSLRRWGPAGAKNEQFF
>13|TRBV20-1|TRBJ2-2
CSARRVEAGELFF
>14|TRBV12-3/TRBV12-4|TRBJ2-1
CASNLGGRGNEQFF
>14|TRBV19|TRBJ2-1
CARAQTSGNDEQFF
>15|TRBV18|TRBJ2-3
CASSPTGGAGDTQYF
>13|TRBV29-1|TRBJ1-2
CSAIRTDYYGYTF
>17|TRBV4-3|TRBJ2-5
CASSQASTGTLQETQYF
>11|TRBV28|TRBJ2-3
CASSFTDTQYF
>15|TRBV4-3|TRBJ2-1
CASSQVEDRGNEQFF
>11|TRBV5-6|TRBJ2-7
CASSYSREQYF
>16|TRBV6-2/TRBV6-3|TRBJ2-1
CASSLVAGGADNEQFF
>13|TRBV29-1|TRBJ2-1
CSASETSPNEQFF